Following are 21 T cell receptor beta chains from one sample sequenced in a study of T cell responses to AZD1222 COVID-19 vaccine. The table came from immunoSEQ multiplex PCR; TCRdb's copy has only in-frame clones and leaves some out. Of 150,000 to 200,000 clones listed, just over 90% are singletons. The sequencing here drew on peripheral blood, taken 28 days after the second AZD1222 dose. All receptors come from an adult who received the AZD1222 COVID-19 vaccine.

This chain links TRBV27 with TRBJ2-5; D call uncertain. CDR1 is MNHEY, CDR2 SMNVEV, per germline (reference sequence). With 6 bases removed from V and 4 bases from J, the gap between germline ends came to 12 bases. The CDR3 is 13 amino acids. The CDR3 nucleotides are TGTGCCAGCAGGACTCAGTCGGGAGAGACCCAGTACTTC. Translating gives CASRTQSGETQYF.

The chain couples TRBV27 to TRBJ1-2; D possibly corresponds to TRBD1 (5 bases). V lost 2 bases to trimming and J lost 4 bases, with 14 bases between them. The germline V gene has CDR1 MNHEY and CDR2 SMNVEV (reference sequence). This CDR3 region has 15 residues. CDR3 bases: TGTGCCAGCAGTTTAAGAGGGCCAGGGCGCTATGGCTACACCTTC. Protein sequence: CASSLRGPGRYGYTF.

V usage is TRBV5-5 and J usage is TRBJ1-6; 7 nucleotides line up with TRBD1. V gave up 0 bases and J gave up 9 bases; unmatched junction bases: 12. Germline V gene lookup returns CDR1 SGHKS and CDR2 YYEKEE (reference sequence). The CDR3 contains 17 residues. CDR3 amino acids: CASSLEGQFGLVSPLHF. CDR3 coding DNA: TGTGCCAGCAGCTTGGAGGGACAGTTTGGCTTGGTTTCACCCCTCCACTTT.

This clone has a handful of counts. J is TRBJ1-5 and V is TRBV4-2; no definite D call. The CDR3 totals 12 residues. Trimming pared 0 bases from V and 8 bases from J, leaving 5 bases between. The V gene's germline CDR1 is LGHNA and CDR2 YNFKEQ. CDR3 coding DNA: TGTGCCAGCAGCCAAGAATTGGAGCCCCAGCATTTT. It encodes CASSQELEPQHF.

Sample share makes this clone medium-sized. The V and J genes are TRBV19 and TRBJ1-5; possibly TRBD1 for D (5 bases). Trimming removed 1 base at V and 7 bases at J, with 8 bases between. This CDR3 has 13 residues. Germline V gene data show CDR1 as LNHDA and CDR2 as SQIVND (reference sequence). CDR3 in amino acids: CASSIGRDQPQHF. CDR3 in DNA: TGTGCCAGTAGTATAGGCAGGGACCAGCCCCAGCATTTT.

This rearrangement joins TRBV27 to TRBJ2-1; TRBD1 might be the D (6 bases). The CDR3 runs to 20 residues. Germline loops: CDR1 MNHEY, CDR2 SMNVEV (reference sequence). V was pared by 3 bases and J by 0 bases, with 24 bases between. CDR3 amino acids: CASSLAWTQGELSSYNEQFF. DNA for the CDR3: TGTGCCAGCAGTTTGGCATGGACACAGGGAGAATTAAGCTCCTACAATGAGCAGTTCTTC.

The chain couples TRBV4-1 to TRBJ2-6; D is undetermined. Deletions cut 8 bases from V and 0 bases from J, with 14 bases between. There are 16 residues in the CDR3. Germline V CDR1 and CDR2: MGHRA, YSYEKL. The CDR3 sequence: CASQWTASSGANVLTF. The DNA of the CDR3 is TGCGCCAGCCAGTGGACGGCAAGCTCTGGGGCCAACGTCCTGACTTTC.

The rearrangement links TRBV6-5 to TRBJ1-6; maybe TRBD1 (5 bases). The CDR3 sequence is 16 residues long. CDR1 and CDR2 from the germline V gene are MNHEY and SVGAGI. V was cut by 2 bases and J by 4 bases, with 12 bases left in between. The CDR3 nucleotides are TGTGCCAGCAGTTACGGTACAGGCGGGTATAATTCACCCCTCCACTTT. Its translation is CASSYGTGGYNSPLHF.

This chain links TRBV2 with TRBJ1-5; D remains unclear. CDR1 is SNHLY and CDR2 is FYNNEI in the germline V gene. The CDR3 is 16 amino acids. The ends were cut back, 2 bases at V and 0 bases at J, with 11 bases in the middle. CDR3 coding DNA: TGTGCCAGCAGTGAACAGCTGATTTATAGCAATCAGCCCCAGCATTTT. It codes for CASSEQLIYSNQPQHF.

Here the CDR3 DNA reads TGTGCCAGCAGTGCCAGCTTGAACACTGAAGCTTTCTTT. Translated: CASSASLNTEAFF. V and J are TRBV27 and TRBJ1-1; unclear D gene. V was shortened by 5 bases and J by 0 bases, with 7 bases between the two germline ends. CDR3 length: 13 amino acids. Germline V lookup: CDR1 MNHEY, CDR2 SMNVEV (reference sequence).

In this sample, this clone turned up once. This same CDR3 is encoded by further DNA sequences in the sample. The chain couples TRBV5-1 to TRBJ1-3; D gene uncertain. In germline, CDR1 is SGHRS, CDR2 YFSETQ. This CDR3 region has 14 residues. Deletions cut 2 bases from V and 0 bases from J, with 6 bases between. In DNA form, the CDR3 reads TGCGCCAGCAGCTTAGGATCCTCTGGAAACACCATATATTTT. Translated: CASSLGSSGNTIYF.

The CDR3 is CASSKMPYTTDTQYF. CDR3 coding DNA: TGTGCCAGCAGCAAAATGCCCTATACTACAGATACGCAGTATTTT. The chain joins TRBV21-1 to TRBJ2-3; the table assigns TRBD2, which was not confirmed against the DNA. TRBV21-1 is a listed pseudogene. CDR3 length: 15 amino acids.

The rearrangement uses TRBV12-5 and TRBJ1-3; D is undetermined. Looked up from germline, CDR1 is LGHNT and CDR2 is FRNRAP. The CDR3 has 19 amino acids. Trimming removed 0 bases at V and 2 bases at J, with 20 bases between. CDR3 coding DNA: TGTGCTAGTGGTTTGGTAGATCATGGACGGATCCCACCTGGAAACACCATATATTTT. It specifies CASGLVDHGRIPPGNTIYF.

The J gene is TRBJ2-2, the V gene TRBV18; TRBD1 matches 7 bases. CDR1 KGHSH and CDR2 LQKENI come from the germline V gene. Trimming cost V 0 bases and J 7 bases; bases outside gene matches: 5. The CDR3 loop spans 15 amino acids. The CDR3 loop reads CASSPPQTGIGELFF. In DNA form, the CDR3 reads TGTGCCAGCTCACCACCGCAGACAGGGATCGGGGAGCTGTTTTTT.

The V call is TRBV5-1, the J call TRBJ1-1, with D possibly matching TRBD1 (5 bases). V was pared by 0 bases and J by 1 base, with 16 bases between. In germline, CDR1 is SGHRS, CDR2 YFSETQ. The CDR3 is 17 residues long. CDR3 coding DNA: TGCGCCAGCAGCTTGGCCGTCCGGGACCCAGGGAACACTGAAGCTTTCTTT. It specifies CASSLAVRDPGNTEAFF.

This clone came up a few times. V is TRBV2 and J is TRBJ1-2, with D unclear. V was trimmed by 2 bases and J by 1 base, leaving 14 bases between them. Germline CDR1 SNHLY, CDR2 FYNNEI. This CDR3 contains 16 residues. The CDR3 is CASSERERRVNYGYTF. In DNA form, the CDR3 reads TGTGCCAGCAGTGAAAGGGAGAGGAGGGTTAACTATGGCTACACCTTC.

The genes are TRBV7-9 and TRBJ1-3, with D possibly matching TRBD1 (5 bases). Germline loops: CDR1 SEHNR, CDR2 FQNEAQ (reference sequence). Trimming took off 1 base at V and 4 bases at J, with 5 bases between the two ends. The CDR3 is 13 residues long. CDR3 DNA: TGTGCCAGCAGCTTAGGACAGGGAAACACCATATATTTT. This sequence encodes CASSLGQGNTIYF.

This chain connects TRBV6-5 to TRBJ2-7; 10 bases agree with TRBD1. CDR3 length equals 14 residues. The V gene's germline CDR1 is MNHEY and CDR2 SVGAGI. The V and J ends lost 6 bases and 9 bases, in that order; junction bases with no gene match: 11. CDR3 bases: TGTGCCAGCAGCCGTCGACAGGGGGCGCCGGGGCAGTACTTC. Its protein product is CASSRRQGAPGQYF.

The gene calls are TRBV19 and TRBJ1-1; 7 bases agree with TRBD1. With V trimmed by 7 bases and J by 5 bases, 4 bases remained unmatched. The CDR3 sequence is 12 residues long. Germline V gene sequence: CDR1 LNHDA, CDR2 SQIVND (reference sequence). DNA of the CDR3: TGTGCCAGTAAGGGGGCAGGGACTGAAGCTTTCTTT. This translates into CASKGAGTEAFF.

V and J are TRBV5-1 and TRBJ2-1, with 7 bases identical to TRBD2. Germline V CDR1 and CDR2: SGHRS, YFSETQ. The CDR3 contains 15 residues. The junction had 7 bases not matched to a gene; V was cut back by 0 bases and J by 7 bases. CDR3 bases: TGCGCCAGCAGCTTGGAGGGAAGTAGCGGGAATGAGCAGTTCTTC. Translated: CASSLEGSSGNEQFF.

V usage is TRBV9 and J usage is TRBJ2-1, with no clear D. This CDR3 has 15 residues. The germline V gene has CDR1 SGDLS and CDR2 YYNGEE. Trimming left V 0 bases short and J 7 bases short, with 14 bases between. The chain's CDR3 is CASSVGPSLRNEQFF. In nucleotides, the CDR3 is TGTGCCAGCAGCGTAGGACCCTCACTAAGGAATGAGCAGTTCTTC.